The rows below give T cell receptor beta chains drawn from one sample of a study of T-cell memory formation after mild COVID-19. TCRdb re-analysed the 5' RACE reads in MiXCR, keeping a single row per CDR3 protein. The sample has just under 550,000 distinct CDR3 sequences; roughly 20% are singletons. Material: PBMCs or a T cell subset sorted from them (not recorded which). The receptors stem from an adult woman who had mild COVID-19 (a few samples of this study predate the infection). Cell type and time point are not known. CDR3s leave out the opening cysteine and the closing phenylalanine or tryptophan. D genes are given only for firm matches. Some rows mark clone size as missing; the rest say once, few, many or name a class of expanded clone.

9	TRBD2	TRBV30	-	TRBJ2-1	AWSSTGGPF
16	TRBD2	TRBV5-1	-	TRBJ2-5	ASSKGNSGGAGGETQY
13	-	TRBV11-2	few	TRBJ2-1	ASSLTIRSYNEQF
13	-	TRBV7-2	few	TRBJ2-5	ASSLGQGLVETQY
12	-	TRBV29-1	-	TRBJ2-6	SVWKGSGANVLT
15	TRBD1	TRBV5-1	-	TRBJ2-5	ASSLELGDRGKETQY
13	TRBD1	TRBV4-1	-	TRBJ1-5	ASGGVGQGDQPQH
13	TRBD2	TRBV19	-	TRBJ2-1	ASSTLAGGRNEQF
11	TRBD2	TRBV29-1	many	TRBJ2-7	SVLSDKREVQY
12	-	TRBV7-6	-	TRBJ2-7	ASSLDGGPYEQY
12	-	TRBV29-1	many	TRBJ1-5	SVGPGEGGQPQH
14	TRBD2	TRBV9	few	TRBJ2-5	ASSRRLAGGEETQY
14	-	TRBV14	many	TRBJ2-1	ASSHERRGAYNEQF
11	-	TRBV5-1	-	TRBJ1-2	ASSEETWAGYT
11	-	TRBV29-1	few	TRBJ2-5	SVDALDGETQY
14	TRBD1	TRBV20-1	-	TRBJ2-4	SARDLGTGGIYIQY
16	TRBD2	TRBV11-2	few	TRBJ2-1	ASSFGLLAGGSNNEQF
14	TRBD1	TRBV4-1	few	TRBJ2-1	ASSRPYGTAHNEQF
14	TRBD1	TRBV24-1	-	TRBJ2-3	ATSDLGQGSADTQY
12	-	TRBV5-6	few	TRBJ1-1	ASSSYHGWVEAF
12	-	TRBV12-3/TRBV12-4	-	TRBJ2-7	ASSPRDLVYEQY
15	-	TRBV9	-	TRBJ1-5	ASSGNPRGTSNQPQH
13	-	TRBV15	-	TRBJ2-7	ATSSARGPNYEQY
12	TRBD2	TRBV20-1	few	TRBJ2-7	SANSGGDSYEQY
10	-	TRBV28	-	TRBJ1-2	ASSSAGDGYT
16	-	TRBV5-6	-	TRBJ2-6	ASSGGTVLVSGANVLT
11	-	TRBV29-1	-	TRBJ2-7	SVVGTGSYEQY
11	TRBD1	TRBV18	many	TRBJ2-7	ASSPGQNYEQY